One and the same sample provided the 21 T cell receptor beta chains below, sequenced in a study of shared clonotypes between healthy human individuals. Naive CD8 cells lacked CD45RO, underwent positive selection for CCR7 and left out terminally differentiated effector memory CD45RA+ cells. This table comes from immunoSEQ multiplex PCR, and its TCRdb copy is limited to in-frame clones, with some not included. The sample lists about 2 million clones, about 95% occurring once. Sequencing was performed on naive CD8+ T cells sorted from blood. The receptors derive from a young man in good health.

The chain recombines TRBV4-1 with TRBJ2-7; 9 bases align to TRBD1. The CDR3 length is 17 residues. Trimming at V came to 3 bases and at J to 0 bases, leaving 9 bases not matched to a gene. Germline-derived CDR1 and CDR2 are MGHRA and YSYEKL. The CDR3 spells CASSQATGGASSYEQYF. In DNA, the CDR3 is TGCGCCAGCAGCCAGGCGACAGGGGGTGCGAGCTCCTACGAGCAGTACTTC.

In regard to this clone: The junction departs from germline at one end; a sequencing error may be responsible. The chain has TRBV7-9 and TRBJ1-2, with D tentatively TRBD1 (6 bases). This CDR3 is built from 14 residues. Germline V lookup: CDR1 SEHNR, CDR2 FQNEAQ (reference sequence). The CDR3 loop reads CASSGQGGPNPSDF. CDR3 nucleotides: TGTGCCAGCAGCGGCCAAGGGGGACCCAACCCCAGTGACTTC.

This clone was seen just once. DNA for the CDR3: TGTGCCAGTAACTACAGGGAGATGAACACTGAAGCTTTCTTT. This gives the protein CASNYREMNTEAFF. The chain is built from TRBV7-9 and TRBJ1-1; perhaps TRBD1 as D (6 bases). Germline loops: CDR1 SEHNR, CDR2 FQNEAQ (reference sequence). The CDR3 is 14 amino acids. V dropped 9 bases and J dropped 0 bases, with 14 bases sitting between them. The whole variable domain, remainder taken from reference TRBV7-9 and TRBJ1-1, is DTGVSQNPRHKITKRGQNVTFRCDPISEHNRLYWYRQTLGQGPEFLTYFQNEAQLEKSRLLSDRFSAERPKGSFSTLEIQRTEQGDSAMYLCASNYREMNTEAFFGQGTRLTVV.

This rearrangement joins TRBV6-5 to TRBJ2-2; no clear D. Trimming pared 2 bases from V and 1 base from J, leaving 11 bases between. The CDR3 extends over 16 amino acids. Per germline, CDR1 MNHEY and CDR2 SVGAGI. CDR3 sequence: CASSYVSPLNTGELFF. The CDR3 DNA is TGTGCCAGCAGTTACGTCAGCCCGCTGAACACCGGGGAGCTGTTTTTT.

The V call is TRBV13, the J call TRBJ2-7; D possibly corresponds to TRBD2 (5 bases). Germline CDR1 reads PRHDT; CDR2 reads FYEKMQ (reference sequence). Trimming pared 2 bases from V and 2 bases from J, leaving 16 bases between. The CDR3 is 16 amino acids. CDR3 coding DNA: TGTGCCAGCAGCTTAAGTGGAGGTTTTAGGACCTACGAGCAGTACTTC. This translates into CASSLSGGFRTYEQYF.

This chain links TRBV13 with TRBJ1-4, with 9 positions matching TRBD1. The junction had 3 bases not matched to a gene; V was cut back by 5 bases and J by 8 bases. Per the germline V gene, CDR1 is PRHDT and CDR2 is FYEKMQ (reference sequence). The CDR3 contains 13 residues. Written as DNA, the CDR3 is TGTGCCAGCAGCCGGGACAGGGAGGAAAAACTGTTTTTT. Translation gives CASSRDREEKLFF.

This chain links TRBV10-2 with TRBJ2-7; D not certain. The germline V gene encodes CDR1 WSHSY and CDR2 SAAADI. Trimming cost V 8 bases and J 3 bases, with 8 bases left between them. The CDR3 totals 11 residues. The CDR3 bases are TGCGCCAGCGGATCGGTCTACGAGCAGTACTTC. Its protein is CASGSVYEQYF.

The V gene is TRBV6-5, the J gene TRBJ2-2; the match to TRBD2 covers 8 bases. CDR1 MNHEY and CDR2 SVGAGI come from the germline V gene. The CDR3 has 16 amino acids. The trim removed 2 bases at V and 4 bases at J, leaving 6 bases unmatched. The CDR3 coding sequence is TGTGCCAGCAGTTACCTAAGCGGGAGTACCACCGGGGAGCTGTTTTTT. Its protein is CASSYLSGSTTGELFF.

This chain connects TRBV7-6 to TRBJ2-1; D remains unclear. The CDR3 extends over 14 amino acids. V lost 5 bases to trimming and J lost 9 bases, with 17 bases between them. Germline V lookup: CDR1 SGHVS, CDR2 FNYEAQ. The CDR3 DNA reads TGTGCCAGCAGCGCTGAACCCCGAGTATTTGAGCAGTTCTTC. Residues: CASSAEPRVFEQFF.

The gene calls are TRBV29-1 and TRBJ2-7; tentatively, D is TRBD2 (6 bases). The CDR3 extends over 13 amino acids. Germline loops: CDR1 SQVTM, CDR2 ANQGSEA. The V and J ends lost 6 bases and 2 bases respectively, with 14 bases between them. The DNA of the CDR3 is TGCAGCGTACGTGGAGGGGCAGCCTACGAGCAGTACTTC. This encodes CSVRGGAAYEQYF.

The chain links TRBV7-6 to TRBJ2-3; D call uncertain. Between the trimmed V and J ends, which lost 4 bases and 4 bases, there was a span of 12 bases. Germline values: CDR1 SGHVS, CDR2 FNYEAQ. The length of the CDR3 is 14 residues. The CDR3 spells CASSSDKDPDTQYF. CDR3 DNA sequence: TGTGCCAGCAGCTCAGACAAGGATCCAGATACGCAGTATTTT.

The chain carries TRBV10-3 and TRBJ1-1; D gene ambiguous. The CDR3 totals 15 residues. The V gene's germline CDR1 is ENHRY and CDR2 SYGVKD. V was shortened by 1 base and J by 1 base, with 10 bases between the two germline ends. CDR3 in amino acids: CAISEWLSENTEAFF. CDR3 DNA: TGTGCCATCAGTGAGTGGCTGTCGGAGAACACTGAAGCTTTCTTT.

The chain joins TRBV11-2 to TRBJ2-7; possible D gene TRBD2, 5 bases. The germline V gene encodes CDR1 SGHAT and CDR2 FQNNGV. CDR3 length: 14 amino acids. Between the trimmed V and J ends, which lost 1 base and 3 bases, there was a span of 10 bases. The DNA for the CDR3 is TGTGCCAGCAGCTTAGTCCCGGAGGACTACGAGCAGTACTTC. It is translated as CASSLVPEDYEQYF.

This rearrangement joins TRBV2 to TRBJ1-5, with D tentatively TRBD1 (5 bases). The CDR3 has 15 residues. The germline gives CDR1 SNHLY, CDR2 FYNNEI. The V end was cut by 6 bases, the J end by 5 bases, with 17 bases between. The CDR3 nucleotides are TGTGCCAGCAGGGAGCCTCGGGGCATTGATCAGCCCCAGCATTTT. Translated: CASREPRGIDQPQHF.

This clone was picked up one time. The chain combines TRBV27 with TRBJ1-1; D is ambiguous. The CDR3 is 11 amino acids. The V end lost 5 bases, the J end lost 7 bases, and 8 bases lay between the germline ends. Germline lookup yields CDR1 MNHEY and CDR2 SMNVEV (reference sequence). CDR3 DNA: TGTGCCAGCAGTCTTGCCGGTGAAGCTTTCTTT. Protein sequence: CASSLAGEAFF.

Points on this clone: This sample also contains other DNA sequences that code for the same CDR3. The rearrangement uses TRBV5-6 and TRBJ2-7; D is uncertain. Germline CDR1 reads SGHDT; CDR2 reads YYEEEE. The CDR3 consists of 13 residues. Deletions cut 0 bases from V and 1 base from J, with 5 bases between. The CDR3 protein is CASSLEGSYEQYF. The CDR3 DNA is TGTGCCAGCAGCTTGGAGGGTTCCTACGAGCAGTACTTC.

This sequence joins TRBV5-4 and TRBJ1-2; D not resolved. This CDR3 spans 13 amino acids. The V and J ends lost 1 base and 6 bases respectively, with 10 bases between them. The germline V gene encodes CDR1 SGHNT and CDR2 YYREEE (reference sequence). The CDR3 coding sequence is TGTGCCAGCAGCTTGACGGAGGTCCATGGCTACACCTTC. This codes for CASSLTEVHGYTF. The full variable domain, in which reference TRBV5-4 and TRBJ1-2 provide the parts outside the CDR3, is ETGVTQSPTHLIKTRGQQVTLRCSSQSGHNTVSWYQQALGQGPQFIFQYYREEENGRGNFPPRFSGLQFPNYSSELNVNALELDDSALYLCASSLTEVHGYTFGSGTRLTVV.

The count of this clone is one. The gene calls are TRBV5-8 and TRBJ2-5, with a weak D call TRBD2 (7 bases). V gave up 5 bases and J gave up 5 bases, with 13 bases separating them. The germline V gene encodes CDR1 SGHTS and CDR2 YDEGEE. The length of the CDR3 is 13 residues. The CDR3 DNA is TGTGCCAGCAGTTCGGGGGGCAGCGAGACCCAGTACTTC. This gives the protein CASSSGGSETQYF.

The rearrangement uses TRBV2 and TRBJ2-1, with TRBD1 as a possible D gene (6 bases). Per germline, CDR1 SNHLY and CDR2 FYNNEI. The CDR3 extends over 16 amino acids. The V gene lost 0 bases and the J gene lost 2 bases, with 11 bases spanning the gap. The CDR3 is CASSEARGSTYNEQFF. Written as DNA, the CDR3 is TGTGCCAGCAGTGAAGCGAGGGGGAGCACCTACAATGAGCAGTTCTTC.

On this clone itself: This sample includes further DNA sequences coding for the same CDR3. This sequence joins TRBV19 and TRBJ2-7, with 7 bases aligning to TRBD2. The CDR3 totals 14 residues. With V trimmed by 4 bases and J by 4 bases, 7 bases remained unmatched. Germline CDR1 and CDR2: LNHDA and SQIVND (reference sequence). This chain's CDR3 is CASSTAGLVYEQYF. The CDR3 nucleotides read TGTGCCAGTAGTACAGCGGGACTGGTTTACGAGCAGTACTTC. Using reference TRBV19 and TRBJ2-7 for the parts outside the CDR3, the full variable domain is DGGITQSPKYLFRKEGQNVTLSCEQNLNHDAMYWYRQDPGQGLRLIYYSQIVNDFQKGDIAEGYSVSREKKESFPLTVTSAQKNPTAFYLCASSTAGLVYEQYFGPGTRLTVT.

Turning to this clone: The same CDR3 also results from other DNA sequences found in this sample. The genes are TRBV7-2 and TRBJ2-7; D uncertain. The CDR3 has 14 amino acids. The V end was cut by 1 base, the J end by 2 bases, with 9 bases between. Germline assignment: CDR1 SGHTA and CDR2 FQGNSA. The CDR3 DNA is TGTGCCAGCAGCTTAGGCGGCAGTACCTACGAGCAGTACTTC. Protein sequence: CASSLGGSTYEQYF.